The rows below give T cell receptor beta chains drawn from one sample of a study of T cell changes during pregnancy in multiple sclerosis. Assay used: immunoSEQ multiplex PCR; TCRdb lists only in-frame clones, some missing. The repertoire holds about 46,000 clones, 92% seen once, with 0.39% in the top ten. Sequenced here: CD4+ T cells from peripheral blood mononuclear cells, sampled after pregnancy. The receptors here all came from a female donor with multiple sclerosis, enrolled in a pregnancy study. The CDR3 runs from the conserved cysteine through the conserved F or W. D genes are given only for firm matches. Size tells how often a clone was seen (once, few, many) or the class of an expanded clone, and some rows leave it out.

abundance	v_gene	j_gene	d_gene	CDR3nt	CDR3aa
-	TRBV29-1	TRBJ1-5	-	TGCAGCGTGGGAGACACTCGCCCCCAGCATTTT	CSVGDTRPQHF
-	TRBV28	TRBJ1-5	TRBD1	TGTGCCAGCATCGAACAGGGGTACAATCAGCCCCAGCATTTT	CASIEQGYNQPQHF
-	TRBV10-2	TRBJ2-7	TRBD1	TGCGCCAGCAGTAAGGACAGGTCGGTCGAGCAGTACTTC	CASSKDRSVEQYF
-	TRBV6-1	TRBJ1-1	-	TGTGCCAGCAGCCCTACAGGGTGGGACACTGAAGCTTTCTTT	CASSPTGWDTEAFF
-	TRBV28	TRBJ1-2	-	TGTGCCAGCAGTTTAGGTCGTAGTCCATCCGATGGCTACACCTTC	CASSLGRSPSDGYTF
-	TRBV7-9	TRBJ1-4	TRBD1	TGTGCCAGCAGCTCCGGGACAGGGCCTGCAACTAATGAAAAACTGTTTTTT	CASSSGTGPATNEKLFF
-	TRBV6-5	TRBJ1-1	TRBD1	TGTGCCAGCAGTCCTGACAGGGGGCACACTGAAGCTTTCTTT	CASSPDRGHTEAFF
-	TRBV30	TRBJ1-5	-	TGTGCCTGGAGTGAAGGGGTGGATCAGCCCCAGCATTTT	CAWSEGVDQPQHF
-	TRBV6-5	TRBJ2-7	-	TGTGCCAGCAGGTCGGTTCGGAGGCCCTACGAGCAGTACTTC	CASRSVRRPYEQYF
-	TRBV2	TRBJ2-3	-	TGTGCCAGCAGTCTTGCCCGGTCAGATACGCAGTATTTT	CASSLARSDTQYF
few	TRBV2	TRBJ2-7	-	TGTGCCAGCACCAGGACCCCCGCGCGCGGGGAGCAGTACTTC	CASTRTPARGEQYF
-	TRBV28	TRBJ1-2	-	TGTGCCAGCAGTCTAGACAGTTTGGGGGCTCCCGAGAATGGCTACACCTTC	CASSLDSLGAPENGYTF
-	TRBV30	TRBJ1-2	TRBD1	TGTGCCTGGAGTAACAGGGGGGTGGATGGCTACACCTTC	CAWSNRGVDGYTF
-	TRBV15	TRBJ2-6	-	TGTGCCACCAGCAGTCCTTCCGGGAGCTCTGGGGCCAACGTCCTGACTTTC	CATSSPSGSSGANVLTF
-	TRBV2	TRBJ2-3	TRBD2	TGTGCCAGCAGAGCGGGACTCCGCACAGATACGCAGTATTTT	CASRAGLRTDTQYF
-	TRBV28	TRBJ2-2	TRBD2	TGTGCCAGCAGTTCCCCCGGACTAGCGGGAGGAATCGGGGAGCTGTTTTTT	CASSSPGLAGGIGELFF
-	TRBV27	TRBJ1-2	TRBD1	TGTGCCAGCAGTTTCTCCCGGGACAGGGTCGATGGCTACACCTTC	CASSFSRDRVDGYTF
-	TRBV4-1	TRBJ1-3	-	TGCGCCAGCAGCCAAGACCGAGGCGGAAACACCATATATTTT	CASSQDRGGNTIYF
-	TRBV28	TRBJ1-1	-	TGTGCCAGCACCATACCCGGGACTTTGAACACTGAAGCTTTCTTT	CASTIPGTLNTEAFF
-	TRBV6-5	TRBJ2-3	TRBD2	TGTGCCAGCAGTTACTCGATCGCGGGAGTGACAGATACGCAGTATTTT	CASSYSIAGVTDTQYF
-	TRBV5-1	TRBJ2-5	-	TGCGCCAGCAGCTTGGTGGCAGGGGTTAAAGAGACCCAGTACTTC	CASSLVAGVKETQYF
-	TRBV5-1	TRBJ2-5	-	TGCGCCAGCAGCGCCGACAGTTGGGAGACCCAGTACTTC	CASSADSWETQYF
-	TRBV5-1	TRBJ2-5	TRBD1	TGCGCCAGCAGCTTGAGGTCAGGGGGTGGAGAGACCCAGTACTTC	CASSLRSGGGETQYF
-	TRBV9	TRBJ2-5	-	TGTGCCAGCAGCGTAGATCAGGGGTTAAAGACCCAGTACTTC	CASSVDQGLKTQYF
-	TRBV30	TRBJ2-3	TRBD1	TGTGCCTGGAGTGTTGGGACAGGGCGAAGGACAGATACGCAGTATTTT	CAWSVGTGRRTDTQYF
-	TRBV25-1	TRBJ2-1	TRBD1	TGTGCCAGCACAAACCTCCGGACAGGGGAATACAATGAGCAGTTCTTC	CASTNLRTGEYNEQFF
-	TRBV11-2	TRBJ2-1	-	TGTGCCAGCAGCTACGGGACTGGCTCCTACAATGAGCAGTTCTTC	CASSYGTGSYNEQFF
-	TRBV18	TRBJ2-7	TRBD2	TGTGCCAGCTCACCTGGGACTAGCGGGACTTACGAGCAGTACTTC	CASSPGTSGTYEQYF
-	TRBV19	TRBJ2-2	TRBD1	TGTGCCAGTAGTAGGGACAGCCACACCGGGGAGCTGTTTTTT	CASSRDSHTGELFF
-	TRBV11-2	TRBJ2-7	TRBD2	TGTGCCAGCAGCCCGCCTTCGGGACTAGCGCACTCCTACGAGCAGTACTTC	CASSPPSGLAHSYEQYF
-	TRBV27	TRBJ2-1	TRBD2	TGTGCCAGCAGTTTGAGGCCGGGAGGGAGCTCCTACAATGAGCAGTTCTTC	CASSLRPGGSSYNEQFF
-	TRBV5-4	TRBJ2-3	TRBD2	TGTGCCAGCAGATCACCGGGACTAGCGGATACAGATACGCAGTATTTT	CASRSPGLADTDTQYF
-	TRBV28	TRBJ1-1	-	TGTGCCAGCCCCCCTCGGCAGGGTAACACTGAAGCTTTCTTT	CASPPRQGNTEAFF
-	TRBV7-6	TRBJ2-7	-	TGTGCCAGCAGCTTAGGCGGGACGGGACCCTACGAGCAGTACTTC	CASSLGGTGPYEQYF
-	TRBV7-6	TRBJ2-1	-	TGTGCCAGCAGCTTAGTTGGGGGGAATGAGCAGTTCTTC	CASSLVGGNEQFF
-	TRBV18	TRBJ1-4	-	TGTGCCAGCTCACCAAACAGTGGGCCTGAAAAACTGTTTTTT	CASSPNSGPEKLFF
-	TRBV7-9	TRBJ1-1	-	TGTGCCAGCAGCTTACCAGGGACTGAAGCTTTCTTT	CASSLPGTEAFF
-	TRBV10-3	TRBJ2-5	-	TGTGCCATCAAAGCAAGCTTCTTACAAGAGACCCAGTACTTC	CAIKASFLQETQYF
-	TRBV6-1	TRBJ2-1	TRBD2	TGTGCCAGCAGTGGGAGGACTAGCGGGACCGCATCCTACAATGAGCAGTTCTTC	CASSGRTSGTASYNEQFF
-	TRBV7-2	TRBJ2-5	TRBD1	TGTGCCAGCAGCTCCCGTCGACAGGGTAAAAGAGAGACCCAGTACTTC	CASSSRRQGKRETQYF
-	TRBV11-2	TRBJ2-3	-	TGTGCCAGCAGCCAAACAAGGGGCCTTTTTTCCACAGATACGCAGTATTTT	CASSQTRGLFSTDTQYF
once	TRBV5-1	TRBJ2-7	-	TGCGCCAGCAGCTTGGAGGGGTCGGCTCGCTACGAGCAGTACTTC	CASSLEGSARYEQYF
-	TRBV5-4	TRBJ1-1	TRBD1	TGTGCCAGCAGCTTTTCGGGACAGATGAACACTGAAGCTTTCTTT	CASSFSGQMNTEAFF
-	TRBV19	TRBJ1-2	TRBD1	TGTGCCAGTAGTATAGGGGACAGCGCTAACTATGGCTACACCTTC	CASSIGDSANYGYTF
-	TRBV19	TRBJ1-1	-	TGTGCCAGTAGTATCCTACAGTTGGGGCGGTCTGAAGCTTTCTTT	CASSILQLGRSEAFF
-	TRBV7-8	TRBJ2-7	-	TGTGCCAGCAGCGTTACGGGTAACAACGAGCAGTACTTC	CASSVTGNNEQYF
once	TRBV19	TRBJ2-1	TRBD1	TGTGCCAGTAACCCTCGACAGGGTGCCTACAATGAGCAGTTCTTC	CASNPRQGAYNEQFF
-	TRBV28	TRBJ1-4	-	TGTGCCAGCAGCCCTCCCCTCGGGTCGCGGGTGGAAAAACTGTTTTTT	CASSPPLGSRVEKLFF
-	TRBV19	TRBJ2-6	-	TGTGCCAGTAGTATAGGACTGCGGTTCAGTGGAGCCAACGTCCTGACTTTC	CASSIGLRFSGANVLTF
-	TRBV29-1	TRBJ1-1	-	TGCAGCGTGACAAATGAAGCTTTCTTT	CSVTNEAFF
-	TRBV4-1	TRBJ2-1	-	TGCGCCAGCAGCCCCCGGACCGGAGGACTGTTCTTC	CASSPRTGGLFF
-	TRBV5-1	TRBJ1-2	-	TGCGCCAGCAGCTTGGGCAGGGGTGACGGCTACACCTTC	CASSLGRGDGYTF
-	TRBV5-1	TRBJ2-5	-	TGCGCCAGCAGCTTGACATCTGCTAGCGAGACCCAGTACTTC	CASSLTSASETQYF
-	TRBV18	TRBJ1-5	-	TGTGCCAGCTCACCAGGGGGCGGCAATCAGCCCCAGCATTTT	CASSPGGGNQPQHF
-	TRBV21-1	TRBJ2-5	-	TGTGCCCCCAGCAACGGACACATGTACCAAGAGACCCAGTACTTC	CAPSNGHMYQETQYF
-	TRBV19	TRBJ1-2	-	TGTGCCAGTAGTATGTGGGGAGTCGCTAACTATGGCTACACCTTC	CASSMWGVANYGYTF
-	TRBV12-1	TRBJ2-2	-	TGTGCCAGCAGCTCGCGCCGACACAGGAACACCGGGGAGCTGTTTTTT	CASSSRRHRNTGELFF
-	TRBV6-6	TRBJ1-2	-	TGTGCCAGCAGTTACTCTTGGGCGACAGGCGACTATGGCTACACCTTC	CASSYSWATGDYGYTF
-	TRBV5-1	TRBJ2-5	TRBD1	TGCGCCAGCAGCTTGGAGCAGGGGGTGGGGGAGACCCAGTACTTC	CASSLEQGVGETQYF
-	TRBV7-9	TRBJ2-7	-	TGTGCCAGCAGCTTGTTCCCAGGGCTATCCTACGAGCAGTACTTC	CASSLFPGLSYEQYF